There are many counts of the clone carrying this TCR beta chain. As yet, its antigen is unknown. The entry originates in a study of Graves' ophthalmopathy and Graves' hyperthyroidism. Overall study: Researchers obtained peripheral blood at initial diagnosis, before any treatment had begun. Whole-study findings and limits: Also, most clonotypes expanded in the thyroid above 0.001 frequency appeared in blood.

Amplification targeted the TCR beta CDR3 regions, with RNA transcripts as the source material. Second-round multiplex PCR came after a first-round RT-PCR that employed HTBI primers. In TCRdb, the multiplex PCR reads were re-called with MiXCR into one record per CDR3 protein. The sample lists hundreds of thousands of distinct CDR3 sequences; just over 15% were seen once. The CDR3 has 14 residues. Trimming took off 0 bases at V and 12 bases at J, with 17 bases between the two ends. Germline V gene lookup returns CDR1 SGHTA and CDR2 FQGNSA. The chain has TRBV7-2 and TRBJ1-1; no reliable D call. Sequencing input: peripheral blood. This TCR derives from a woman aged 18-35 years with stable Graves' hyperthyroidism. As DNA, the CDR3 is TGTGCCAGCAGCTTAGCGCGTGAACACCTAGTAACTTTCTTT. It codes for CASSLAREHLVTFF.